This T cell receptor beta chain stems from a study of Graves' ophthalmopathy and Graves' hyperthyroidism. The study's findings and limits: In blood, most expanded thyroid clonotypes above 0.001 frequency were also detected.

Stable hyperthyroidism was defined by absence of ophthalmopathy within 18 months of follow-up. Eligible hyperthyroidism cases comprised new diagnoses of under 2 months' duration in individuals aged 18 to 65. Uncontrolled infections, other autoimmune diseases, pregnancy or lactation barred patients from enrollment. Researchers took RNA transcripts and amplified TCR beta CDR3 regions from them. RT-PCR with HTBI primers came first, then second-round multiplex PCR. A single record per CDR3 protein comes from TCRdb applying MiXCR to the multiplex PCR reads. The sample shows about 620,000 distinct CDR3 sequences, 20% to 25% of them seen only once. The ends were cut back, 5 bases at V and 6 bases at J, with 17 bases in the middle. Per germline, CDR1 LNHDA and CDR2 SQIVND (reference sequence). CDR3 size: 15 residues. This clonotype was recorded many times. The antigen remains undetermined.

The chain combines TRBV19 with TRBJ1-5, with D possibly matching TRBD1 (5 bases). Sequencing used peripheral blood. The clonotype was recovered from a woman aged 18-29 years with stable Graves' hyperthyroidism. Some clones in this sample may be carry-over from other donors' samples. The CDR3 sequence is CASSGRPGHVQPQHF. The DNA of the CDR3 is TGTGCCAGTAGTGGACGGCCAGGGCATGTTCAGCCCCAGCATTTT.